The clone carrying this TCR beta chain has only a few counts. Its cognate antigen is unknown. This specimen belongs to a study of a mutant IDH1 vaccine in newly diagnosed glioma. Study details: Treated patients had a mean age of approximately 41 years and a sex split that was roughly 60% male and roughly 38% female. Patients arrived already treated with radiotherapy, temozolomide, or both, most having had both.

Assay used: immunoSEQ multiplex PCR; TCRdb lists only in-frame clones, some missing. This table holds about 90,000 clones, roughly nine tenths found once. The time point: week 47, end of study. Every single dose of the vaccine, 300 ug of mutant IDH1 20-mer peptide, came with topical imiquimod. Findings and caveats of the study: Pseudoprogression showed no apparent link to changes in top peripheral T cell clonotypes. Among patients, roughly 93% showed immune responses induced by the vaccine.

The sequence was collected from a woman aged 45-65 years with glioma. Sequencing was performed on PBMCs, taken from a glioma patient whose treatment included an IDH1 peptide vaccine.

The CDR3 sequence is CAWSRFGPNEKLFF. The CDR3 DNA reads as TGTGCCTGGAGTCGGTTCGGCCCGAACGAAAAACTGTTTTTT. The chain employs TRBV30 and TRBJ1-4; the D is unclear. Germline V gene sequence: CDR1 GTSNPN, CDR2 SVGIG (reference sequence). The length of the CDR3 is 14 residues. Trimming removed 2 bases from V and 8 bases from J, with 15 bases in between.